These T cell receptor beta chains were read from a single sample in a study of blood T cell repertoires in COVID-19. Data came from immunoSEQ multiplex PCR; TCRdb stores just in-frame clones and leaves some out. Of 250,000 to 300,000 clones listed, around nine tenths are singletons. The material sequenced was peripheral blood. The receptor set was obtained from an older woman with COVID-19, enrolled during active disease. Each CDR3 is given with its conserved first and last residue. The D gene is left open where the match is weak. Clone size is shown for a subset of rows, as once, few, many or a class of expanded clone.

length	V	size	J	D	DNA	CDR3
14	TRBV3-1/TRBV3-2	-	TRBJ1-5	-	TGTGCCAGCAGCGTCCGCGGGGGCAATCAGCCCCAGCATTTT	CASSVRGGNQPQHF
15	TRBV28	-	TRBJ2-2	-	TGTGCCAGCAGTTTCCCACGGGGAAGCACCGGGGAGCTGTTTTTT	CASSFPRGSTGELFF
14	TRBV19	-	TRBJ2-7	TRBD2	TGTGCCAGTAGTAGTACCGGGACTAGCTACGAGCAGTACTTC	CASSSTGTSYEQYF
18	TRBV27	-	TRBJ1-3	-	TGTGCCAGCAGTTTGGTGACTCTCATTATCGTGTCTGGAAACACCATATATTTT	CASSLVTLIIVSGNTIYF
14	TRBV7-9	-	TRBJ2-7	TRBD2	TGTGCCAGCAGCCCGGGGACTAGCGCTCCCGAGCAGTACTTC	CASSPGTSAPEQYF
15	TRBV4-3	-	TRBJ1-4	-	TGCGCCAGCAGCCAAGTGGGGACACCTAATGAAAAACTGTTTTTT	CASSQVGTPNEKLFF
11	TRBV7-2	-	TRBJ2-7	-	TGTGCCAGCAGGTCCTTCCACGAGCAGTACTTC	CASRSFHEQYF
13	TRBV6-5	-	TRBJ1-6	-	TGTGCCACCCAGAAACAGGGTCGCTCACCCCTCCACTTT	CATQKQGRSPLHF
15	TRBV28	-	TRBJ2-7	TRBD1	TGTGCCACCCTATCCGGGACAGAGGTAACCCACGAGCAGTACTTC	CATLSGTEVTHEQYF
13	TRBV7-9	few	TRBJ2-2	-	TGTGCCAGCAGCCCCACGAACACCGGGGAGCTGTTTTTT	CASSPTNTGELFF
14	TRBV6-5	-	TRBJ2-2	TRBD1	TGTGCCAGCCGCAAACAGGGGGGTACCGGGGAGCTGTTTTTT	CASRKQGGTGELFF
16	TRBV11-3	once	TRBJ2-3	TRBD2	TGTGCCAGCAGCGCACGGACTAGCGGAAGCACAGATACGCAGTATTTT	CASSARTSGSTDTQYF
15	TRBV11-2	-	TRBJ2-1	-	TGTGCCAGCAGACCGATTGGGCGAATTTTAAATGAGCAGTTCTTC	CASRPIGRILNEQFF
13	TRBV6-5	-	TRBJ1-2	-	TGTGCCAGCAGAGCAACAGGTTTATATGGCTACACCTTC	CASRATGLYGYTF
15	TRBV3-1/TRBV3-2	-	TRBJ2-5	-	TGTGCCAGCAGCCGGCAGGGACAAAATCAAGAGACCCAGTACTTC	CASSRQGQNQETQYF
14	TRBV9	-	TRBJ1-2	TRBD1	TGTGCCAGCAGCTCAGGACAGGGGGTATTAGGCTACACCTTC	CASSSGQGVLGYTF
15	TRBV6-5	-	TRBJ2-7	TRBD1	TGTGCCAGCACGATCTTAGGGACAGGCTTGGTTGAGCAGTACTTC	CASTILGTGLVEQYF
12	TRBV6-6	few	TRBJ2-7	-	TGTGCCAGCAGTCCCCGTGCGGACGAGCAGTACTTC	CASSPRADEQYF
13	TRBV7-2	-	TRBJ2-1	-	TGTGCCAGCAGCAAGGGGATTTACAATGAGCAGTTCTTC	CASSKGIYNEQFF
16	TRBV6-2/TRBV6-3	-	TRBJ2-2	-	TGTGCCAGCAGTTACGCTAGGACTCTAAACACCGGGGAGCTGTTTTTT	CASSYARTLNTGELFF
14	TRBV19	-	TRBJ1-5	TRBD1	TGTGCCAGTAGTATGGGACAGTCAAATCAGCCCCAGCATTTT	CASSMGQSNQPQHF
16	TRBV10-3	-	TRBJ2-1	TRBD2	TGTGCCATCAGTGAGTTTGGACTAGCGGGATACAATGAGCAGTTCTTC	CAISEFGLAGYNEQFF
15	TRBV5-6	-	TRBJ1-4	TRBD1	TGTGCCAGCAGCTTAGCGACAGGGGGTTCAGAAAAACTGTTTTTT	CASSLATGGSEKLFF
16	TRBV19	-	TRBJ2-3	-	TGTGCCAGTACCCCTCGAGATCCCGGGCGGGAAGATACGCAGTATTTT	CASTPRDPGREDTQYF
14	TRBV7-9	-	TRBJ2-3	TRBD2	TGTGCCAGCAGCCCCCCCGCGGGGGGAGATACGCAGTATTTT	CASSPPAGGDTQYF